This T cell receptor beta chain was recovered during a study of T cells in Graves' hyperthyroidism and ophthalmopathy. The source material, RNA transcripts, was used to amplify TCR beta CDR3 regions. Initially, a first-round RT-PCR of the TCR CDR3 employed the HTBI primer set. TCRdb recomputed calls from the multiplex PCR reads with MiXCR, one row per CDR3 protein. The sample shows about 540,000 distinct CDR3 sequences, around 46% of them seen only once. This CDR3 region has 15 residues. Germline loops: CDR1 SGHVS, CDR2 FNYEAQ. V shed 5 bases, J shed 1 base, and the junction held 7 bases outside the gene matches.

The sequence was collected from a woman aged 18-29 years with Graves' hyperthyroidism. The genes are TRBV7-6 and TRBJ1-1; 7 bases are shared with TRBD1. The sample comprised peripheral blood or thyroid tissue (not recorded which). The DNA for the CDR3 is TGTGCCAGCAGCCAAGCGGGACAGAAGAACACTGAAGCTTTCTTT. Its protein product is CASSQAGQKNTEAFF.